Each of the 22 T cell receptor beta chains below was sequenced from the same sample in a study of T cell responses to AZD1222 COVID-19 vaccine. TCRdb's table, derived via immunoSEQ multiplex PCR, lists solely in-frame clones and lacks some. The table has about 59,000 clones, 80% to 90% seen once; the top ten hold about 6.3%. The specimen comprised peripheral blood, sampled 28 days after the second AZD1222 dose. The receptors were sampled from an adult who received the AZD1222 COVID-19 vaccine.

The V and J genes are TRBV6-5 and TRBJ2-7; tentatively, D is TRBD2 (7 bases). V was clipped by 3 bases and J by 0 bases, with 15 bases between them. Germline lookup yields CDR1 MNHEY and CDR2 SVGAGI. CDR3 length equals 16 residues. CDR3 amino acids: CASSYRAGASSYEQYF. CDR3 in DNA: TGTGCCAGCAGTTATCGGGCGGGGGCAAGCTCCTACGAGCAGTACTTC.

The rearrangement uses TRBV5-4 and TRBJ2-3; a weak D match, TRBD2 (5 bases). Germline CDR1 is SGHNT and CDR2 is YYREEE (reference sequence). The V end lost 2 bases, the J end lost 1 base, and 5 bases lay between the germline ends. The CDR3 runs 13 residues. The DNA of the CDR3 is TGTGCCAGCAGCTTTAGCGGCACAGATACGCAGTATTTT. Protein: CASSFSGTDTQYF.

The chain couples TRBV11-2 to TRBJ2-7, with D perhaps given as TRBD1 or TRBD2 (5 bases each). The ends were cut back, 0 bases at V and 6 bases at J, with 9 bases in the middle. CDR1 and CDR2 (germline): SGHAT, FQNNGV. CDR3 length: 13 amino acids. CDR3 DNA: TGTGCCAGCAGCTTAGAAAATGGGGGCGAGCAGTACTTC. It yields the protein CASSLENGGEQYF.

J is TRBJ2-7 and V is TRBV12-3 or TRBV12-4; D may be TRBD1 or TRBD2 (5 bases each). Trimming shortened V by 5 bases and J by 4 bases, and 6 bases separated the two germline ends. This CDR3 contains 11 residues. The CDR3 reads CASSGGYEQYF. The DNA of the CDR3 is TGTGCCAGCAGTGGGGGATACGAGCAGTACTTC.

The V call is TRBV5-6, the J call TRBJ2-2, with D hard to call. With 2 bases removed from V and 1 base from J, the gap between germline ends came to 6 bases. Germline CDR1 and CDR2: SGHDT and YYEEEE. The CDR3 covers 14 residues. This CDR3 is CASSLPVNTGELFF. CDR3 in DNA: TGTGCCAGCAGCTTACCTGTGAACACCGGGGAGCTGTTTTTT.

The chain combines TRBV6-5 with TRBJ1-6; 8 bases are a match to TRBD1. V gave up 7 bases and J gave up 8 bases; unmatched junction bases: 7. CDR3 length: 14 residues. The germline V gene encodes CDR1 MNHEY and CDR2 SVGAGI. This CDR3 reads CASTGTGGHSPLHF. The DNA of the CDR3 is TGTGCCAGCACGGGGACAGGAGGACATTCACCCCTCCACTTT.

The rearrangement uses TRBV27 and TRBJ2-5; TRBD2 matches at 10 bases. CDR1 is MNHEY, CDR2 SMNVEV, per germline (reference sequence). V lost 4 bases to trimming and J lost 4 bases; unmatched junction nucleotides: 6. The CDR3 sequence is 15 residues long. CDR3 sequence (DNA): TGTGCCAGCAGTTCCGCTAGCGGGGGTAGAGAGACCCAGTACTTC. Its translation: CASSSASGGRETQYF.

A note on this clone: The sample contains more than one DNA sequence encoding this CDR3. V gene TRBV25-1 combines with J gene TRBJ2-7; D not resolved. Trimming cost V 1 base and J 7 bases, with 11 bases left between them. Germline CDR1 MGHDK, CDR2 SYGVNS. The CDR3 length is 13 residues. The CDR3 sequence is CASSEFVEREQYF. CDR3 nucleotide sequence: TGTGCCAGCAGTGAATTCGTGGAAAGGGAGCAGTACTTC.

This clone was seen more than once but under ten times. V gene TRBV12-5 combines with J gene TRBJ2-2; weak D call: TRBD1 (5 bases). The CDR3 is 16 amino acids. Trimming removed 0 bases at V and 4 bases at J, with 12 bases between. Germline CDR1 LGHNT, CDR2 FRNRAP. The CDR3 sequence: CASGLVVGVSTGELFF. DNA for the CDR3: TGTGCTAGTGGTTTGGTCGTAGGGGTAAGCACCGGGGAGCTGTTTTTT.

This clone was recorded only once. J is TRBJ1-5 and V is TRBV4-1, with a weak D call TRBD1 (5 bases). Germline lookup yields CDR1 MGHRA and CDR2 YSYEKL. Trimming took off 1 base at V and 7 bases at J, with 17 bases between the two ends. The length of the CDR3 is 16 residues. The CDR3 protein is CASSQGGKGRGQPQHF. DNA for the CDR3: TGCGCCAGCAGCCAAGGGGGCAAGGGTCGGGGGCAGCCCCAGCATTTT.

V and J are TRBV4-3 and TRBJ1-3; 7 nucleotides line up with TRBD1. V lost 4 bases to trimming and J lost 4 bases; unmatched junction nucleotides: 4. This CDR3 comprises 14 residues. In germline, CDR1 is LGHNA, CDR2 YSLEER. The CDR3 region is CASSPGTAGNTIYF. CDR3 in DNA: TGCGCCAGCAGCCCGGGGACAGCCGGAAACACCATATATTTT.

The sample holds one count of this clone. V and J are TRBV6-5 and TRBJ2-4; 8 bases fit TRBD1. The CDR3 covers 14 residues. Germline-derived CDR1 and CDR2 are MNHEY and SVGAGI. The ends lost 2 bases at V and 7 bases at J; junction bases unmatched: 4. CDR3 DNA sequence: TGTGCCAGCAGTTACCAGGGACAGGCGAACATTCAGTACTTC. This sequence encodes CASSYQGQANIQYF.

The chain recombines TRBV5-1 with TRBJ2-5; D possibly corresponds to TRBD2 (5 bases). Germline CDR1 and CDR2: SGHRS and YFSETQ. V lost 3 bases and J 3 bases, leaving 15 bases between the germline ends. The CDR3 is 15 residues long. The CDR3 nucleotides are TGCGCCAGCAGCTCCTCCGGAGCGGCTGAAGAGACCCAGTACTTC. This sequence encodes CASSSSGAAEETQYF.

The chain joins TRBV28 to TRBJ2-1, with D possibly matching TRBD1 (5 bases). The CDR3 sequence is 14 residues long. Trimming cost V 5 bases and J 9 bases, with 17 bases left between them. From germline, CDR1 is MDHEN and CDR2 SYDVKM. The CDR3 DNA is TGTGCCAGCAGTCTTGGACAACCCGGCGGTGAGCAGTTCTTC. As protein: CASSLGQPGGEQFF.

V gene TRBV6-1 combines with J gene TRBJ2-7; 15 bases agree with TRBD2. V lost 3 bases and J lost 13; bases outside the gene matches: 10. This CDR3 region has 15 residues. CDR1 MNHNS and CDR2 SASEGT come from the germline V gene. The CDR3 here is CASSEPGLAGGFEYF. In DNA form, the CDR3 reads TGTGCCAGCAGTGAGCCGGGACTAGCGGGAGGCTTCGAATACTTC.

The table lists this clone with a count of one. CDR3 protein: CASSRQGNQPQHF. Here the CDR3 DNA reads TGTGCCAGCAGTAGGCAGGGGAATCAGCCCCAGCATTTT. V is TRBV3-1 (or the pseudogene TRBV3-2) and J is TRBJ1-5; the D gene is possibly TRBD1 (6 bases). V was shortened by 6 bases and J by 4 bases, with 10 bases between the two germline ends. Germline V gives CDR1 LGHDT, CDR2 YNNKEL (reference sequence). The CDR3 has 13 amino acids.

The V gene is TRBV11-2, the J gene TRBJ2-1; 9 bases are shared with TRBD1. The CDR3 is 14 residues long. Germline V gene data show CDR1 as SGHAT and CDR2 as FQNNGV. Trimming removed 4 bases from V and 9 bases from J; junction bases left unmatched: 7. CDR3 amino acids: CASSSMGQGTEQFF. The CDR3 DNA reads as TGTGCCAGCAGCTCCATGGGACAGGGCACTGAGCAGTTCTTC. The full variable domain, rest sourced from reference TRBV11-2 and TRBJ2-1, is EAGVAQSPRYKIIEKRQSVAFWCNPISGHATLYWYQQILGQGPKLLIQFQNNGVVDDSQLPKDRFSAERLKGVDSTLKIQPAKLEDSAVYLCASSSMGQGTEQFFGPGTRLTVL.

V usage is TRBV5-1 and J usage is TRBJ1-1; D uncertain. V shed 2 bases and J shed 1 base, with 24 bases lying between them. There are 19 residues in the CDR3. Per germline, CDR1 SGHRS and CDR2 YFSETQ. The DNA of the CDR3 is TGCGCCAGCAGCTTTAATCAACTCACTCCGGCACGGGGGAACACTGAAGCTTTCTTT. This gives the protein CASSFNQLTPARGNTEAFF.

V usage is TRBV27 and J usage is TRBJ2-1; possibly TRBD2 for D (5 bases). The germline gives CDR1 MNHEY, CDR2 SMNVEV (reference sequence). V lost 1 base, J lost 2 bases, and 15 bases lay in between. The CDR3 length is 17 residues. The CDR3 sequence: CASSLFPPSEAYNEQFF. CDR3 in DNA: TGTGCCAGCAGTTTATTCCCCCCCTCGGAGGCCTACAATGAGCAGTTCTTC.

This chain links TRBV7-2 with TRBJ1-4, with D hard to call. Trimming left V 1 base short and J 0 bases short, with 6 bases between. The CDR3 covers 15 residues. Germline assignment: CDR1 SGHTA and CDR2 FQGNSA. This CDR3 reads CASSLDGSTNEKLFF. The CDR3 nucleotides are TGTGCCAGCAGCTTAGACGGCTCAACTAATGAAAAACTGTTTTTT.

V usage is TRBV6-4 and J usage is TRBJ2-3; no clear D gene. V lost 8 bases and J lost 6, with 12 bases in between. CDR3 length: 12 residues. Germline V gene sequence: CDR1 MRHNA, CDR2 SNTAGT. CDR3 coding DNA: TGTGCCAGCTCCCCCACTGGGGATACGCAGTATTTT. It yields the protein CASSPTGDTQYF.

The rearrangement uses TRBV10-3 and TRBJ2-7, with D hard to call. This CDR3 is 15 amino acids long. Germline CDR1 and CDR2: ENHRY and SYGVKD. Trimming shortened V by 3 bases and J by 2 bases, and 14 bases separated the two germline ends. In DNA, the CDR3 is TGTGCCATCAGTGATTCTCGGTCGCCGCCCTACGAGCAGTACTTC. Amino acid sequence: CAISDSRSPPYEQYF.